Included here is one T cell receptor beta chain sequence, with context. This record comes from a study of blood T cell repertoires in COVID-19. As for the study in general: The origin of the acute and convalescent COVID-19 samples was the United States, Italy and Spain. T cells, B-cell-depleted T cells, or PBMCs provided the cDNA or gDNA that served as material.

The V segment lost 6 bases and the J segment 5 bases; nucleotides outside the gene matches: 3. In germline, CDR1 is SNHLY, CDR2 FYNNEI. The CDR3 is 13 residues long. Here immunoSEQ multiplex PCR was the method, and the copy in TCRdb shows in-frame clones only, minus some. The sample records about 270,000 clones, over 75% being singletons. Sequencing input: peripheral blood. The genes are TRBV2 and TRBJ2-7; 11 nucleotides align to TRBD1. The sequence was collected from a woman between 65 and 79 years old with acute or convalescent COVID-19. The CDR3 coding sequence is TGTGCCAGCAGAGGACAGGGGGCACACGAGCAGTACTTC. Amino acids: CASRGQGAHEQYF.